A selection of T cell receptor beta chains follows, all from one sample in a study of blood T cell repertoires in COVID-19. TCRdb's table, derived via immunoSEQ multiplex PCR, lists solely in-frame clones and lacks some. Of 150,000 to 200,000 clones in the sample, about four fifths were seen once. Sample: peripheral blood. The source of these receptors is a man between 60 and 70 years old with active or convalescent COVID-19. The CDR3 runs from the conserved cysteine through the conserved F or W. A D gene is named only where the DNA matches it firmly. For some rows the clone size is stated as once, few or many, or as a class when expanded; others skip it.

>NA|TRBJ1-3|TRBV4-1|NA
TGCGCCAGCAGCCAAGACCTTGGAAACACCATATATTTT
CASSQDLGNTIYF
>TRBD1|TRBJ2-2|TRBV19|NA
TGTGCCAGTACAACGGGACAGAGGGTCTATGCCGGGGAGCTGTTTTTT
CASTTGQRVYAGELFF
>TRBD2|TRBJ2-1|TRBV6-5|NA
TGTGCCAGCAGTTACTCGAAACCGGGGGGGGATGAGCAGTTCTTC
CASSYSKPGGDEQFF
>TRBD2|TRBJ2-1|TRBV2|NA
TGTGCCAGCAGGGACTCTTTTAGTAGCGGGAGTGATAATGAGCAGTTCTTC
CASRDSFSSGSDNEQFF
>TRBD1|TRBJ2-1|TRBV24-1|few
TGTGCCACCAGTGACGGGACAGGGTACAACAATGAGCAGTTCTTC
CATSDGTGYNNEQFF
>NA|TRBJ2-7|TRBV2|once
TGTGCCAGCAGTGAGTGGCAGTTCTACGAGCAGTACTTC
CASSEWQFYEQYF
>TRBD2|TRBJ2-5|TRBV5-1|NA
TGCGCCAGCAGCTTTGCTGGGACCGGGAGGGGAGAGACCCAGTACTTC
CASSFAGTGRGETQYF
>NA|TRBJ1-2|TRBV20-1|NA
TGCAGTGCTAGAGATACGGGTGACTACACCTTC
CSARDTGDYTF
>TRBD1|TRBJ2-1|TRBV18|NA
TGTGCCAGCTCACCACAGGGGGCGATTGCGGACTCCTACAATGAGCAGTTCTTC
CASSPQGAIADSYNEQFF
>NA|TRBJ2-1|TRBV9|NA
TGTGCCAGCAGCAGACTACAGGGAAATGGTGAGCAGTTCTTC
CASSRLQGNGEQFF
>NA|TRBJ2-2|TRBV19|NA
TGTGCCAGTAGTATTAGCCAGATCACCGGGGAGCTGTTTTTT
CASSISQITGELFF
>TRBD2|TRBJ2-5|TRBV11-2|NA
TGTGCCAGCAGACTAGCGGGGGAGACCCAGTACTTC
CASRLAGETQYF
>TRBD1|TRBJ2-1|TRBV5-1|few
TGCGCCAGCAGCTTGGTTCCCCGGACAGGGGAGGGCAATGAGCAGTTCTTC
CASSLVPRTGEGNEQFF
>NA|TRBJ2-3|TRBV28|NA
TGTGCCAGCATGGGAGCCCACTGGGGTACGCAGTATTTT
CASMGAHWGTQYF
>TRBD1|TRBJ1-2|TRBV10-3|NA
TGTGCCATCAGTGGACAGGGTGCCTTTTATGGCTACACCTTC
CAISGQGAFYGYTF
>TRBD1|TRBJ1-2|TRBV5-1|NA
TGCGCCAGCAGCCCACCGGGACAGGGCGTCTATGGCTACACCTTC
CASSPPGQGVYGYTF
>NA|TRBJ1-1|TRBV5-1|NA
TGCGCCAGCAGCTTGAATCAGGGTGGGACTGAAGCTTTCTTT
CASSLNQGGTEAFF
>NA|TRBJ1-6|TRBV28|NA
TGTGCCAGCTGGGGGGGGCTTGGGGCACCCCTCCACTTT
CASWGGLGAPLHF
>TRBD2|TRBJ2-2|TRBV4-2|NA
TGTGCCAGCAGCCAAGAAGTCAAGTCGACTAGCGGGGGGGTGAACACCGGGGAGCTGTTTTTT
CASSQEVKSTSGGVNTGELFF
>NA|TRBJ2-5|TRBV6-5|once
TGTGCCAGCAGTTACGGAGGGACGGTTCAAGAGACCCAGTACTTC
CASSYGGTVQETQYF
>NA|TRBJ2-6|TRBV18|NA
TGTGCCAGCTCACCACCGTTGGCCTCTGGGGCCAACGTCCTGACTTTC
CASSPPLASGANVLTF
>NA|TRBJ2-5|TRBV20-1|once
TGCTGCGCGGAGCGTCAAGAGACCCAGTACTTC
CCAERQETQYF
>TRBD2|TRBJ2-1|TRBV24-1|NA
TGTGCCACCAGTGATCCGCCTAGCGGGGCGTACAATGAGCAGTTCTTC
CATSDPPSGAYNEQFF
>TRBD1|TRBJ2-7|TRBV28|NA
TGTGCCAGCAGTTTGGCTACCGGGACAGAGGGTCGGTTGTACTTC
CASSLATGTEGRLYF
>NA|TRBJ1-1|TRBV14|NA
TGTGCCAGCCCCTACTACAACGACCCGGGGACTGAAGCTTTCTTT
CASPYYNDPGTEAFF
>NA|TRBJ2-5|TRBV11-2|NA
TGTGCCAGCAGCTTAGGCACAGTGAGTCTGCAAGAGACCCAGTACTTC
CASSLGTVSLQETQYF
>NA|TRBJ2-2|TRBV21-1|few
TGTGCCAGCAGCCCGGGGGGGGCGGGGTGTCCCGGGGAGCTGTTTTTT
CASSPGGAGCPGELFF
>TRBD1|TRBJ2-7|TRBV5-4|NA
TGTGCCAGCAGCATAGGACAGGGCTACGTCGACGAGCAGTACTTC
CASSIGQGYVDEQYF
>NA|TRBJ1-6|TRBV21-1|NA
TGTGCCAGCAGCAAAGGCAGGGGAAAGGTTAATTCACCCCTCCACTTT
CASSKGRGKVNSPLHF
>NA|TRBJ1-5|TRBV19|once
TGTGCAAGCAAAACCCAAGGGGCCGAAAATCAGCCCCAGCATTTT
CASKTQGAENQPQHF
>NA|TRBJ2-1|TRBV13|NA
TGTGCCAGCAGCTCCACTAGCAACGGCCACAATGAGCAGTTCTTC
CASSSTSNGHNEQFF
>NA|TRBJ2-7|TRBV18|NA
TGTGCCAGCTCACAGGGACAAATTACCTACGAGCAGTACTTC
CASSQGQITYEQYF
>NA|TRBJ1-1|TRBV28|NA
TGTGCCAGCAGTATCCCAGGGAACACTGAAGCTTTCTTT
CASSIPGNTEAFF
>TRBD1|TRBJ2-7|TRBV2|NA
TGTGCCAGCAGTGAAAGGGACAGGTATACCTACGAGCAGTACTTC
CASSERDRYTYEQYF
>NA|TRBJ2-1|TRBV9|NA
TGTGCCAGCAGCTCCCCACAGGGTAAGACTGAGCAGTTCTTC
CASSSPQGKTEQFF
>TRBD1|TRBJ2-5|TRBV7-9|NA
TGTGCCAGCAGCGCCGGGACAGCCAAGTACCAAGAGACCCAGTACTTC
CASSAGTAKYQETQYF
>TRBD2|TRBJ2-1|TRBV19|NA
TGTGCCAGTACCCGATCTACTAGCGGGAGGTCCTACAATGAGCAGTTCTTC
CASTRSTSGRSYNEQFF
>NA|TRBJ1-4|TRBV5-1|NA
TGCGCCAGCAGCTTGGGTGGAGGTGGTGGTGAAAAACTGTTTTTT
CASSLGGGGGEKLFF
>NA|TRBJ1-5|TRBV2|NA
TGTGCCAGCAGTGAGGTTCAGAACAATCAGCCCCAGCATTTT
CASSEVQNNQPQHF
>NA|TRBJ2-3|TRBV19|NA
TGTGCCAGTAGTGGTGGGGGCGCAGATACGCAGTATTTT
CASSGGGADTQYF
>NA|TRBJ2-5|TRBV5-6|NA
TGTGCCAGCAGCTTTTGGGGTCAGGGTGAAATCGGGGAGACCCAGTACTTC
CASSFWGQGEIGETQYF
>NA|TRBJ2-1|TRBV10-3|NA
TGTGCCATCAGTGGGATGGGGCCCTATCGCGATGAGCAGTTCTTC
CAISGMGPYRDEQFF
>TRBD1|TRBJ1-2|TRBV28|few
TGTGCCAGCCAGGGGGGCTATGGCTACACCTTC
CASQGGYGYTF
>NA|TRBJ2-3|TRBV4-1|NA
TGCGCCAGCAGAGAAGCTCCGGGAGTTTCAGATACGCAGTATTTT
CASREAPGVSDTQYF
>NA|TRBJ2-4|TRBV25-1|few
TGTGCCAGCAGTCCACTAAACATTCAGTACTTC
CASSPLNIQYF
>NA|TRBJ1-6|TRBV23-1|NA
TGCGCCAGCAGTCAAGACAGATCGTACTCACCCCTCCACTTT
CASSQDRSYSPLHF
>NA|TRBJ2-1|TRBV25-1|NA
TGTGCCAGCAGTGCTCGGGCGGGCTCCTACAATGAGCAGTTCTTC
CASSARAGSYNEQFF
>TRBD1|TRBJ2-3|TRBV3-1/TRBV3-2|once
TGTGCCAGCAGCCCCCGGGGGACAGGGGGGACGACAGATACGCAGTATTTT
CASSPRGTGGTTDTQYF
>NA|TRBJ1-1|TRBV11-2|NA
TGTGCCAGCAGCCTCAACGAGGCTTACACTGAAGCTTTCTTT
CASSLNEAYTEAFF
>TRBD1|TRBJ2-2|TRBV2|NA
TGTGCCAGCAGTTACTTCGCGACAGGGCACACCGGGGAGCTGTTTTTT
CASSYFATGHTGELFF
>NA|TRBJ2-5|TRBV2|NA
TGTGCCAGCAGTGAACTAACTAGTGGGGAGACCCAGTACTTC
CASSELTSGETQYF
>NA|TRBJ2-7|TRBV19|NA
TGTGCCAGTAGTCGGCAGGGGAGTCCCTACGAGCAGTACTTC
CASSRQGSPYEQYF
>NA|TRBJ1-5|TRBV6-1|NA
TGTGCCAGCAGTGGTTCCGGGACATCGGATAGCAATCAGCCCCAGCATTTT
CASSGSGTSDSNQPQHF
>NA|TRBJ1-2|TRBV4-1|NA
TGCGCCAGCAGCCAAATACCTCGGGGGGGGAGCTATGGCTACACCTTC
CASSQIPRGGSYGYTF
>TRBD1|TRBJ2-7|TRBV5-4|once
TGTGCCAGCAGCTTAAGACAGGGAAGCTACGAGCAGTACTTC
CASSLRQGSYEQYF